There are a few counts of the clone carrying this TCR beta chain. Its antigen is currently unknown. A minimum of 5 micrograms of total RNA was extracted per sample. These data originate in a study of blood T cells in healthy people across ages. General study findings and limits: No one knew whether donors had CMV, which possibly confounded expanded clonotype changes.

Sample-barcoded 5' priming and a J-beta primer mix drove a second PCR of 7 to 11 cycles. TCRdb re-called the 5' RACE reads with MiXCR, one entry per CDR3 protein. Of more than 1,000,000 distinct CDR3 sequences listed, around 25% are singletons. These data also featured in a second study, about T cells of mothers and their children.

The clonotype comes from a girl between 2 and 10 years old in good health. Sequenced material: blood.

CDR3 sequence reads: CASSPGAGDSPLHF. CDR3 DNA: TGTGCCAGCAGCCCAGGGGCAGGGGATTCACCCCTCCACTTT. V gene TRBV13 combines with J gene TRBJ1-6, with D maybe TRBD1 (6 bases). CDR1 and CDR2 (germline): PRHDT, FYEKMQ (reference sequence). Deletions cut 5 bases from V and 8 bases from J, with 13 bases between. The CDR3 has 14 amino acids.